A selection of T cell receptor beta chains follows, all from one sample in a study of blood T cell repertoires in COVID-19. TCRdb's table, derived via immunoSEQ multiplex PCR, lists solely in-frame clones and lacks some. The repertoire holds about 300,000 clones, with 85% to 90% as singletons. Sequences were obtained from PBMCs or T cells enriched from blood (not recorded which). The receptor source for this set is a woman aged 45-60 years who had been exposed to COVID-19. Each CDR3 is given with its conserved first and last residue. The D gene is left open where the match is weak.

V gene	J gene	D gene	CDR3 protein	CDR3 DNA
TRBV24-1	TRBJ2-2	-	CATSDPPANTGELFF	TGTGCCACCAGTGACCCACCAGCGAACACCGGGGAGCTGTTTTTT
TRBV30	TRBJ1-4	-	CAWSPGSPNEKLFF	TGTGCCTGGAGTCCGGGATCACCTAATGAAAAACTGTTTTTT
TRBV6-5	TRBJ1-6	-	CASKSERNYNSPLHF	TGTGCCAGCAAGTCCGAGAGGAACTATAATTCACCCCTCCACTTT
TRBV9	TRBJ2-1	TRBD2	CASSVGTSGGYEQFF	TGTGCCAGCAGCGTAGGTACTAGCGGGGGTTATGAGCAGTTCTTC
TRBV10-3	TRBJ1-6	TRBD1	CAIRGTGSSYNSPLHF	TGTGCCATCAGGGGGACAGGGAGCTCCTATAATTCACCCCTCCACTTT
TRBV7-9	TRBJ1-4	-	CASSLVSGVGEKLFF	TGTGCCAGCAGCTTAGTATCAGGGGTCGGTGAAAAACTGTTTTTT
TRBV28	TRBJ1-5	TRBD1	CASIAGTVNQPQHF	TGTGCCAGCATAGCCGGGACAGTCAATCAGCCCCAGCATTTT
TRBV18	TRBJ2-7	TRBD1	CASSPLDRVSYEQYF	TGTGCCAGCTCACCACTAGACAGGGTTTCCTACGAGCAGTACTTC
TRBV27	TRBJ2-1	-	CASSLSSSSYNEQFF	TGTGCCAGCAGTTTATCGAGTAGCTCCTACAATGAGCAGTTCTTC
TRBV28	TRBJ1-2	-	CASSPERGYTF	TGTGCCAGCAGTCCGGAGCGTGGCTACACCTTC
TRBV6-5	TRBJ1-2	-	CASREKGGNYGYTF	TGTGCCAGCAGGGAGAAGGGGGGGAATTATGGCTACACCTTC
TRBV15	TRBJ2-2	-	CATSRGAGANTGELFF	TGTGCCACCAGCAGAGGGGCGGGGGCCAACACCGGGGAGCTGTTTTTT
TRBV3-1/TRBV3-2	TRBJ1-1	TRBD1	CASSQGQGFGYTEAFF	TGTGCCAGCAGCCAAGGACAGGGGTTTGGTTACACTGAAGCTTTCTTT
TRBV19	TRBJ1-6	-	CASSIITAAGNSPLHF	TGTGCCAGTAGTATAATTACCGCAGCAGGGAACTCACCCCTCCACTTT
TRBV6-5	TRBJ2-7	TRBD2	CAIILAGVTYEQYF	TGTGCCATCATACTAGCGGGGGTAACCTACGAGCAGTACTTC
TRBV4-1	TRBJ2-7	-	CASSQNEGRGYEQYF	TGCGCCAGCAGCCAAAACGAGGGCAGGGGCTACGAGCAGTACTTC
TRBV11-3	TRBJ2-2	-	CASSLGASNTGELFF	TGTGCCAGCAGCTTAGGGGCCTCGAACACCGGGGAGCTGTTTTTT
TRBV5-1	TRBJ1-2	TRBD1	CASSIGTGNYGYTF	TGCGCCAGCAGCATCGGGACAGGGAACTATGGCTACACCTTC
TRBV11-2	TRBJ2-7	-	CASSFYAGPSYEQYF	TGTGCCAGCAGCTTTTACGCGGGTCCCTCCTACGAGCAGTACTTC
TRBV9	TRBJ2-5	-	CASSVAPTGSETQYF	TGTGCCAGCAGCGTAGCTCCGACAGGCTCGGAGACCCAGTACTTC
TRBV7-9	TRBJ2-7	-	CASSRQRNIDYEQYF	TGTGCCAGCAGCCGACAGCGCAATATAGACTACGAGCAGTACTTC
TRBV6-5	TRBJ2-7	TRBD1	CATSGTGVGEQYF	TGTGCCACCTCCGGGACAGGGGTCGGCGAGCAGTACTTC
TRBV6-1	TRBJ1-2	TRBD1	CASSEGTGGISVGYTF	TGTGCCAGCAGTGAAGGGACAGGGGGGATTTCGGTCGGCTACACCTTC
TRBV5-4	TRBJ1-5	TRBD1	CASSVDRDSNQPQHF	TGTGCCAGCAGCGTGGACAGGGATAGCAATCAGCCCCAGCATTTT
TRBV5-8	TRBJ1-2	-	CASSPNGANDGYTF	TGTGCCAGCAGCCCCAATGGGGCTAATGATGGCTACACCTTC
TRBV9	TRBJ2-5	TRBD1	CASSPGQRGQTQYF	TGTGCCAGCAGTCCCGGACAGAGGGGGCAGACCCAGTACTTC
TRBV4-1	TRBJ2-7	TRBD2	CASSQEPRGASYEQYF	TGCGCCAGCAGCCAAGAACCGCGGGGGGCCTCCTACGAGCAGTACTTC
TRBV7-6	TRBJ2-3	TRBD2	CASSLDLAGAGTQYF	TGTGCCAGCAGTCTAGACCTAGCGGGGGCCGGGACGCAGTATTTT
TRBV5-1	TRBJ2-2	-	CASSPGGPNTGELFF	TGCGCCAGCAGCCCAGGCGGGCCGAACACCGGGGAGCTGTTTTTT
TRBV2	TRBJ2-5	-	CASRSAYQETQYF	TGTGCCAGCAGGTCCGCGTACCAAGAGACCCAGTACTTC
TRBV5-3	TRBJ1-5	TRBD1	CARSPGTGSQTKNQPQHF	TGTGCCAGAAGCCCTGGGACAGGGTCCCAGACGAAGAATCAGCCCCAGCATTTT
TRBV28	TRBJ1-2	-	CASSLGHYGYTF	TGTGCCAGCAGTTTAGGCCACTATGGCTACACCTTC